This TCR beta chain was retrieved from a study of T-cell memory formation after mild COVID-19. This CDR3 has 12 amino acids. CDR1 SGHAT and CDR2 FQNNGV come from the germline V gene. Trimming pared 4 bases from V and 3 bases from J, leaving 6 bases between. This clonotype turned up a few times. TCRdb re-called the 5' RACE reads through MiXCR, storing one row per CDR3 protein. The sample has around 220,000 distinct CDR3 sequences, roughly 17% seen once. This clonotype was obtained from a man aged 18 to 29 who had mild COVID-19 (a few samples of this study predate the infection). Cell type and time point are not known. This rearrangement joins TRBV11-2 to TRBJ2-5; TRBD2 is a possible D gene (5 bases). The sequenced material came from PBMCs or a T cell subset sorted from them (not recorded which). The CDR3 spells CASSYGKETQYF. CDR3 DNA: TGTGCCAGCAGCTACGGGAAAGAGACCCAGTACTTC. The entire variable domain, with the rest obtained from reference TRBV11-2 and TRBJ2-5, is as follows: EAGVAQSPRYKIIEKRQSVAFWCNPISGHATLYWYQQILGQGPKLLIQFQNNGVVDDSQLPKDRFSAERLKGVDSTLKIQPAKLEDSAVYLCASSYGKETQYFGPGTRLLVL.